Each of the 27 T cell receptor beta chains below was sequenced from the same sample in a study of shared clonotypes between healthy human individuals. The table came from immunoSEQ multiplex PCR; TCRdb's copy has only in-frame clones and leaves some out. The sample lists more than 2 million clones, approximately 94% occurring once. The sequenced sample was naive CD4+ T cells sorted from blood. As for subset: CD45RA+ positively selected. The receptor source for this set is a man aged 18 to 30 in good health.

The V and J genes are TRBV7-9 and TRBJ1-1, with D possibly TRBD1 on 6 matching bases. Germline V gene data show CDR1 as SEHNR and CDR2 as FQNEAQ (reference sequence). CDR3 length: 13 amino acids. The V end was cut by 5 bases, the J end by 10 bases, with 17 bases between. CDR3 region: CASSHAQGASAFF. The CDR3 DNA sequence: TGTGCCAGCAGCCATGCACAGGGAGCGTCAGCTTTCTTT. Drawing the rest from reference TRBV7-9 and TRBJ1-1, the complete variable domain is DTGVSQNPRHKITKRGQNVTFRCDPISEHNRLYWYRQTLGQGPEFLTYFQNEAQLEKSRLLSDRFSAERPKGSFSTLEIQRTEQGDSAMYLCASSHAQGASAFFGQGTRLTVV.

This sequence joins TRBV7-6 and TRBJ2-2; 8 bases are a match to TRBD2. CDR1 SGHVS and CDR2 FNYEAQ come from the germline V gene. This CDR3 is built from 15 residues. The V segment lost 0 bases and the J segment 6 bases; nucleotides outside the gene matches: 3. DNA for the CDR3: TGTGCCAGCAGCTTAGCACTAGCGGTATCCGGGGAGCTGTTTTTT. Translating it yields CASSLALAVSGELFF.

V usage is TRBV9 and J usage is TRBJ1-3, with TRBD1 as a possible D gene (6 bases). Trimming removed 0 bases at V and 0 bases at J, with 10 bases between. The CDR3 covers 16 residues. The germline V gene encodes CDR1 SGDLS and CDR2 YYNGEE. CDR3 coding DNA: TGTGCCAGCAGCGTAGGCGGGACACTCTCTGGAAACACCATATATTTT. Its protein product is CASSVGGTLSGNTIYF. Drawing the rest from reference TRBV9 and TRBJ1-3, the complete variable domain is DSGVTQTPKHLITATGQRVTLRCSPRSGDLSVYWYQQSLDQGLQFLIQYYNGEERAKGNILERFSAQQFPDLHSELNLSSLELGDSALYFCASSVGGTLSGNTIYFGEGSWLTVV.

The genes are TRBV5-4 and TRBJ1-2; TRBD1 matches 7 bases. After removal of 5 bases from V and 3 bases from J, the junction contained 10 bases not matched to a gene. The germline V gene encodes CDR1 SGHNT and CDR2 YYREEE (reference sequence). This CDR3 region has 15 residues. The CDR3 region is CASSLRDSSHYGYTF. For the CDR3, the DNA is TGTGCCAGCAGTCTCCGGGACAGCAGCCACTATGGCTACACCTTC.

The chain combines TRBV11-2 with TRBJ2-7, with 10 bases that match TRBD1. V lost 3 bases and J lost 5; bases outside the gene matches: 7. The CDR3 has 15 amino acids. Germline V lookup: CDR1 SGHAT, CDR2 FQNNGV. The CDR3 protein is CASSFGGQGTNEQYF. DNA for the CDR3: TGTGCCAGCAGCTTTGGGGGACAGGGGACGAACGAGCAGTACTTC. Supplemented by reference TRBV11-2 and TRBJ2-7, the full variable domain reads EAGVAQSPRYKIIEKRQSVAFWCNPISGHATLYWYQQILGQGPKLLIQFQNNGVVDDSQLPKDRFSAERLKGVDSTLKIQPAKLEDSAVYLCASSFGGQGTNEQYFGPGTRLTVT.

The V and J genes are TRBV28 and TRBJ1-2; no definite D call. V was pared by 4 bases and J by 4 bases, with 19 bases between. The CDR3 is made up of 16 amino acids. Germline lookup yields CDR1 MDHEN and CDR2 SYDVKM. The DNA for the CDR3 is TGTGCCAGCAGTTCCCGACGGGCTCCGCATGCCTATGGCTACACCTTC. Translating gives CASSSRRAPHAYGYTF.

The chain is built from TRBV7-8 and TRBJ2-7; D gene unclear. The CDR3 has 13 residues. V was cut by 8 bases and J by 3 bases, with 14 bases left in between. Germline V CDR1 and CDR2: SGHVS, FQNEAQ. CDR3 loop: CASASRISYEQYF. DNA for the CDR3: TGTGCCAGCGCATCGAGGATAAGCTACGAGCAGTACTTC.

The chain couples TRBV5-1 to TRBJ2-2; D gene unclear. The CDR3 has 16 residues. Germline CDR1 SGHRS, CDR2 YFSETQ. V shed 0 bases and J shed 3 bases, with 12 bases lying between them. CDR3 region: CASSLDLRRDTGELFF. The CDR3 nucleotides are TGCGCCAGCAGCTTGGATCTGCGGAGAGACACCGGGGAGCTGTTTTTT.

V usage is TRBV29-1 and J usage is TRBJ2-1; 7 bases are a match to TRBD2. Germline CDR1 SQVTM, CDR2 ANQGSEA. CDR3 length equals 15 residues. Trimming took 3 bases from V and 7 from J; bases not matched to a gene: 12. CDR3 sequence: CSVDRILGLENEQFF. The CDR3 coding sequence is TGCAGCGTTGACCGCATTTTAGGACTAGAAAATGAGCAGTTCTTC.

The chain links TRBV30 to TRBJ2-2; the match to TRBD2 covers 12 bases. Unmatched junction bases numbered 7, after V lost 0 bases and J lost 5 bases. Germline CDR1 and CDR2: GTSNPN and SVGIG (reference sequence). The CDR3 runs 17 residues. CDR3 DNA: TGTGCCTGGAGTGTACAGAGGACTAGCGGGGCTACCGGGGAGCTGTTTTTT. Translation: CAWSVQRTSGATGELFF.

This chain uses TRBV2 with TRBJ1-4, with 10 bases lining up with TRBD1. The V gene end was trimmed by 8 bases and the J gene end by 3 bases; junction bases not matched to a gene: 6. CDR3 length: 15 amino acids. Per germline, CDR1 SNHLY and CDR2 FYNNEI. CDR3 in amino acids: CASRDRGGANEKLFF. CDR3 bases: TGTGCCAGCCGGGACAGGGGAGGTGCTAATGAAAAACTGTTTTTT.

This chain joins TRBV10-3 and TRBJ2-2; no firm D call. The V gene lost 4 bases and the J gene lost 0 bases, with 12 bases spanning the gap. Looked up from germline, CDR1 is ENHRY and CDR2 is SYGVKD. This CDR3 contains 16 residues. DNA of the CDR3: TGTGCCATCAGTGGACAAGGCCCCACGAACACCGGGGAGCTGTTTTTT. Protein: CAISGQGPTNTGELFF.

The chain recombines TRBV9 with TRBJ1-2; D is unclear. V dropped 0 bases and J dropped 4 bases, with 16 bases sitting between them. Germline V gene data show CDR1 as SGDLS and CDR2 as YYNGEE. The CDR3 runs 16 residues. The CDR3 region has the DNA TGTGCCAGCAGCGTAGGTGATGAGGTTGGTGGCTATGGCTACACCTTC. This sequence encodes CASSVGDEVGGYGYTF.

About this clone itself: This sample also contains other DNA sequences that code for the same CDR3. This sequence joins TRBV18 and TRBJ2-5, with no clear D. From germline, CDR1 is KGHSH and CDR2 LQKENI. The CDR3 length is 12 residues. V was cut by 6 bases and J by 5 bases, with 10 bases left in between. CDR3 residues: CASSPAAETQYF. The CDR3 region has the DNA TGTGCCAGCTCCCCCGCGGCCGAGACCCAGTACTTC.

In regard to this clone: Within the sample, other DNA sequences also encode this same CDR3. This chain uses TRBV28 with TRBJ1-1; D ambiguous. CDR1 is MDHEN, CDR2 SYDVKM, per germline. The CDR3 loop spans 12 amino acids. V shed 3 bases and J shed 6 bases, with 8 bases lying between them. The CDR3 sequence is CASSLRVAEAFF. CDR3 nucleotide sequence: TGTGCCAGCAGTTTGCGGGTCGCTGAAGCTTTCTTT.

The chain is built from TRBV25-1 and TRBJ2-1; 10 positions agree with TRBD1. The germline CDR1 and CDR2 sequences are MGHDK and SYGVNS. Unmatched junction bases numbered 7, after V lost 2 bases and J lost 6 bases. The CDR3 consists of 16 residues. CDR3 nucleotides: TGTGCCAGCAGTGAAATCGGACAGGGGGGAATCAATGAGCAGTTCTTC. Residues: CASSEIGQGGINEQFF.

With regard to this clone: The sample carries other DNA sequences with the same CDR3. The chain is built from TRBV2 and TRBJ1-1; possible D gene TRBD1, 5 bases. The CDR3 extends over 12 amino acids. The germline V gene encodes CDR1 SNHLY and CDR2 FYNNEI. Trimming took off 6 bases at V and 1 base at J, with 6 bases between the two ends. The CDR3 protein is CASSGTNTEAFF. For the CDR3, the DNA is TGTGCCAGCAGCGGGACGAACACTGAAGCTTTCTTT.

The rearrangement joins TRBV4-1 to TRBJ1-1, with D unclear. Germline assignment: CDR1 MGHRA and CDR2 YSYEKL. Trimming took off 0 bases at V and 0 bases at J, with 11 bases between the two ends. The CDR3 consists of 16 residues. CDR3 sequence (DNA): TGCGCCAGCAGCCAAGATCCGAGGGAGATGAACACTGAAGCTTTCTTT. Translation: CASSQDPREMNTEAFF.

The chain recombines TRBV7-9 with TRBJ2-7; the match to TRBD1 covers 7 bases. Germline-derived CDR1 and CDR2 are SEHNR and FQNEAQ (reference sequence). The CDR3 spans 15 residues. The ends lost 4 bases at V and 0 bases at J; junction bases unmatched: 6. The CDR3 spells CASSSDRESSYEQYF. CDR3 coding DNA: TGTGCCAGCAGCTCCGACAGGGAAAGCTCCTACGAGCAGTACTTC.

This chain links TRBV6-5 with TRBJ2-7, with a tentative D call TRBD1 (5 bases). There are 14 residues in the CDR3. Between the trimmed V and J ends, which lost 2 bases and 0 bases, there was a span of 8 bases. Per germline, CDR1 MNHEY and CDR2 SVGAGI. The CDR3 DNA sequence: TGTGCCAGCAGTTACCTGCAGGGCTCCTACGAGCAGTACTTC. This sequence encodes CASSYLQGSYEQYF.

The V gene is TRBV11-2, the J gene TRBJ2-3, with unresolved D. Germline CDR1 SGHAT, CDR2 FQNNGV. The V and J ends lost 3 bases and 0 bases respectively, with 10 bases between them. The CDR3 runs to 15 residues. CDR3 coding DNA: TGTGCCAGCAGCTTCTACGAGCCTAGCACAGATACGCAGTATTTT. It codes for CASSFYEPSTDTQYF.

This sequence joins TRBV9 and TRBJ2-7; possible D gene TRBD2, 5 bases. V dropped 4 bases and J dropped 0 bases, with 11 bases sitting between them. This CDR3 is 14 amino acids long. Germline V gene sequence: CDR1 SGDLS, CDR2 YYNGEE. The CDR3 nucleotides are TGTGCCAGCAGCTTGGACTTTAGCTCCTACGAGCAGTACTTC. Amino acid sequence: CASSLDFSSYEQYF.

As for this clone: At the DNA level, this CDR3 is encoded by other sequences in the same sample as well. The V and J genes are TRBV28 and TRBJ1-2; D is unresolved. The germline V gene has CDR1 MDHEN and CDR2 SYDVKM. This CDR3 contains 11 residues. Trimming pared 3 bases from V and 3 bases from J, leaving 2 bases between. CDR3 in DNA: TGTGCCAGCAGTTTGTACTATGGCTACACCTTC. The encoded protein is CASSLYYGYTF.

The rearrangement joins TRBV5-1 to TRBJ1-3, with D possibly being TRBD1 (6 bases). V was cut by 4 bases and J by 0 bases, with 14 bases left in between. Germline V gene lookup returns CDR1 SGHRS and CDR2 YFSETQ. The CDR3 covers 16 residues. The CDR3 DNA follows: TGCGCCAGCAGCGCGACAGGTGGCGGCTCTGGAAACACCATATATTTT. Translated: CASSATGGGSGNTIYF.

The CDR3: CATAGGATSAFF. CDR3 nucleotide sequence: TGTGCCACCGCGGGGGGGGCAACATCAGCTTTCTTT. The V gene is TRBV28, the J gene TRBJ1-1, with D maybe TRBD1 (6 bases). CDR3 length equals 12 residues. Germline V gives CDR1 MDHEN, CDR2 SYDVKM. The V gene lost 10 bases and the J gene lost 10 bases, with 19 bases spanning the gap. The full variable domain, rest sourced from reference TRBV28 and TRBJ1-1, is DVKVTQSSRYLVKRTGEKVFLECVQDMDHENMFWYRQDPGLGLRLIYFSYDVKMKEKGDIPEGYSVSREKKERFSLILESASTNQTSMYLCATAGGATSAFFGQGTRLTVV.

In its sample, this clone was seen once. The CDR3 sequence is CAWGLRGRGTGELFF. CDR3 sequence (DNA): TGTGCCTGGGGACTCAGGGGGCGGGGCACCGGGGAGCTGTTTTTT. The rearrangement joins TRBV30 to TRBJ2-2, with TRBD1 identical over 8 bases. This CDR3 comprises 15 residues. The J segment lost 4 bases and the V segment lost 5 bases, leaving 9 bases of the junction unmatched. Per the germline V gene, CDR1 is GTSNPN and CDR2 is SVGIG (reference sequence).

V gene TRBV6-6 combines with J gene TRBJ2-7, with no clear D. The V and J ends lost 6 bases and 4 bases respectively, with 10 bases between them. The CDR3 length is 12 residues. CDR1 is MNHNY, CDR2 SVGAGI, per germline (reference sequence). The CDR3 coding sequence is TGTGCCAGCAGCCCTTCAAAGTACGAGCAGTACTTC. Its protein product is CASSPSKYEQYF.